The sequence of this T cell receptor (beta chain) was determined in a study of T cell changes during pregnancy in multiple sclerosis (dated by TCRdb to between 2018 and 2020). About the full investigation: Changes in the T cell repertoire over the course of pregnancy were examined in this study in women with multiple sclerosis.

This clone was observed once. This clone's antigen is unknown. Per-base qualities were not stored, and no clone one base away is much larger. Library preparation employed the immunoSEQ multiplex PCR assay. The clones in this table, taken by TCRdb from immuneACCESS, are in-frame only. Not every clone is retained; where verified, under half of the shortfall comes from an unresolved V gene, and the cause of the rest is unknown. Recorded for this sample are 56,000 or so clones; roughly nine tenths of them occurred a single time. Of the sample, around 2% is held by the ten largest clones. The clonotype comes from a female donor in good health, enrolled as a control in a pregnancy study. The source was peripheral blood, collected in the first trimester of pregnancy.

The nucleotide sequence reads as follows: TGTGCCAGCAGCCGAAGGGGGACAGAGAACACTGAAGCTTTCTTT. Translated, it reads CASSRRGTENTEAFF. The chain is made from TRBV7-9 and TRBJ1-1, with 7 middle bases fitting TRBD1. Looking up the germline V gene (reference sequence) yields CDR1 SEHNR and CDR2 FQNEAQ. After removal of 5 bases from V and 1 base from J, the junction retains 7 bases not matched to a gene. From the cysteine up to the phenylalanine, the CDR3 has a length of 15 residues. Only the CDR3 region is kept as DNA, spanning 45 bases read in frame from base 1.